This TCR beta chain originates from a study of T cells in Graves' hyperthyroidism and ophthalmopathy. RNA transcripts yielded amplified TCR beta CDR3 regions. The HTBI set primed first-round TCR CDR3 RT-PCR. TCRdb re-called the multiplex PCR reads with MiXCR, one entry per CDR3 protein. This sample has about 540,000 distinct CDR3 sequences, with 46% found just once. The sample holds a few counts of this clonotype. The CDR3 runs to 13 residues. Deletions cut 5 bases from V and 5 bases from J, with 12 bases between. Germline V gene sequence: CDR1 SGHTA, CDR2 FQGNSA. The sample consisted of peripheral blood or thyroid tissue (not recorded which). This clonotype originated in a woman aged 18-29 years with Graves' hyperthyroidism. The chain couples TRBV7-2 to TRBJ2-5; D is tentatively TRBD1 or TRBD2 (6 bases each). In DNA, the CDR3 is TGTGCCAGCAGCCAGACTAGGGGGGAGACCCAGTACTTC. This codes for CASSQTRGETQYF.